Listed here is a single T cell receptor (beta chain). What antigen it recognizes has not been identified. Base qualities are not at hand, and no much larger clone is one base apart. The data stem from a study of T cell changes during pregnancy in multiple sclerosis (dated by TCRdb to between 2019 and 2020). In the study overall: The study examined how the T cell repertoire changed over the course of pregnancy in women with multiple sclerosis.

The library was built by means of the immunoSEQ multiplex PCR assay. In TCRdb, the immuneACCESS table is reduced to in-frame sequences with V and J assigned. These tables do not hold every clone; where another copy was compared, an unresolved V gene accounts for under half, and the others remain unexplained. This sample holds about 40,000 clones; 80% to 90% were observed only once. The biggest ten clones account for around 0.51% of the sample. This sequence was found in a female donor with multiple sclerosis, enrolled in a pregnancy study. The specimen comprised CD4+ T cells from peripheral blood mononuclear cells, sampled in the first trimester of pregnancy.

The DNA is TGTGCCAGCAGCGATCGGGGTCGGACGGACACTGAAGCTTTCTTT. Translated, it gives CASSDRGRTDTEAFF. The sequence is built from TRBV9 and TRBJ1-1; the D gene lacks a confident call. The CDR3 starts with the cysteine, ends with the phenylalanine, and has 15 residues. Only the CDR3 DNA stays, 45 bases, in frame from base 1. As encoded in the germline V gene, CDR1 is SGDLS while CDR2 is YYNGEE. The V and J ends are trimmed by 3 bases and 3 bases, leaving 15 bases between them.